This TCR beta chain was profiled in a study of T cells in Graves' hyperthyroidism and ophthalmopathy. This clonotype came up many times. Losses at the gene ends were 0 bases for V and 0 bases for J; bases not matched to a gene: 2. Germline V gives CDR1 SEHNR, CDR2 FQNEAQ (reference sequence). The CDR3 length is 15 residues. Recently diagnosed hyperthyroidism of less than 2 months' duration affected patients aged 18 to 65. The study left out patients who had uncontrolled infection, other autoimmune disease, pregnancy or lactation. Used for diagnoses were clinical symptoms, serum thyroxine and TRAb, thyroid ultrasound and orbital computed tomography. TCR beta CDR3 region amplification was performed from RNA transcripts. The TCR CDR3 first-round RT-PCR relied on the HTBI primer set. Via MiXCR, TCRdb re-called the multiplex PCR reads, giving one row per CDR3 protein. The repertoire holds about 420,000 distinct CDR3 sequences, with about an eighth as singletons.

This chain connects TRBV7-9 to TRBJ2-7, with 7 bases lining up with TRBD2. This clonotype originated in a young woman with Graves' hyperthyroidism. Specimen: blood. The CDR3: CASSLAGTISYEQYF. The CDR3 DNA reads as TGTGCCAGCAGCTTAGCGGGGACTATCTCCTACGAGCAGTACTTC.